This entry lists 19 T cell receptor beta chains sequenced from one sample in a study of blood T cell repertoires in COVID-19. The assay was immunoSEQ multiplex PCR, and TCRdb's table has in-frame clones only and misses some. The sample lists 290,000 or so clones, 91% seen once, with 2.2% in the top ten. The sequenced sample was peripheral blood. All receptors come from a woman aged 25 to 45 with COVID-19, enrolled during active disease.

The chain recombines TRBV19 with TRBJ1-1; a weak D match, TRBD1 (6 bases). CDR3 length equals 15 residues. Germline values: CDR1 LNHDA, CDR2 SQIVND (reference sequence). The germline V and J ends were trimmed by 7 bases and 0 bases, with 15 bases remaining between them. For the CDR3, the DNA is TGTGCCAGTACCCTGGGAGGGGGGGTGAACACTGAAGCTTTCTTT. It translates to CASTLGGGVNTEAFF.

This rearrangement joins TRBV5-4 to TRBJ2-1; 8 positions agree with TRBD2. The CDR3 covers 13 residues. J gave up 7 bases and V 1 base, and 1 base lay outside the gene matches. In germline, CDR1 is SGHNT, CDR2 YYREEE (reference sequence). The CDR3 DNA reads TGTGCCAGCAGCTTGTCTAGCGGGAATGAGCAGTTCTTC. Its translation: CASSLSSGNEQFF.

This rearrangement joins TRBV7-6 to TRBJ2-3, with D maybe TRBD2 (5 bases). Germline V gene sequence: CDR1 SGHVS, CDR2 FNYEAQ. V was pared by 6 bases and J by 3 bases, with 19 bases between. This CDR3 region has 16 residues. Written as DNA, the CDR3 is TGTGCCAGCAGTCAACTCGGGGAGCTTGGTACAGATACGCAGTATTTT. As protein: CASSQLGELGTDTQYF.

The chain carries TRBV5-4 and TRBJ1-2; TRBD1 is a possible D gene (5 bases). The CDR3 extends over 14 amino acids. Trimming pared 1 base from V and 4 bases from J, leaving 11 bases between. CDR1 and CDR2 (germline): SGHNT, YYREEE (reference sequence). The CDR3 spells CASSLKQASYGYTF. The CDR3 coding sequence is TGTGCCAGCAGCTTGAAACAGGCGTCCTATGGCTACACCTTC.

The rearrangement joins TRBV2 to TRBJ1-6; D remains unclear. Germline CDR1 SNHLY, CDR2 FYNNEI. Trimming removed 8 bases at V and 0 bases at J, with 8 bases between. The CDR3 loop spans 14 amino acids. As DNA, the CDR3 is TGTGCCAGCGAGGAAAGCTCCTATAATTCACCCCTCCACTTT. It translates to CASEESSYNSPLHF.

This chain links TRBV11-2 with TRBJ1-2; D may be TRBD1 (6 bases). The ends were cut back, 5 bases at V and 7 bases at J, with 14 bases in the middle. The CDR3 is 13 amino acids. Germline V gene data show CDR1 as SGHAT and CDR2 as FQNNGV. The CDR3 DNA reads as TGTGCCAGCAGCCCTAAACAGGGAATTGGCTACACCTTC. Its translation is CASSPKQGIGYTF. Filled out from reference TRBV11-2 and TRBJ1-2, the complete variable domain reads EAGVAQSPRYKIIEKRQSVAFWCNPISGHATLYWYQQILGQGPKLLIQFQNNGVVDDSQLPKDRFSAERLKGVDSTLKIQPAKLEDSAVYLCASSPKQGIGYTFGSGTRLTVV.

The gene calls are TRBV15 and TRBJ2-2; 16 bases agree with TRBD2. This CDR3 is 18 amino acids long. CDR1 is LNHNV and CDR2 is YYDKDF in the germline V gene (reference sequence). The V gene end was trimmed by 6 bases and the J gene end by 5 bases; junction bases not matched to a gene: 9. CDR3 DNA: TGTGCCACCAGGGCCCCGGGACTAGCGGGAGGGGGTACCGGGGAGCTGTTTTTT. It specifies CATRAPGLAGGGTGELFF.

This sequence joins TRBV9 and TRBJ2-1; TRBD1 agrees at 9 bases. V dropped 5 bases and J dropped 7; count of bases not matched to a gene: 10. This CDR3 spans 15 amino acids. Germline values: CDR1 SGDLS, CDR2 YYNGEE. CDR3 in DNA: TGTGCCAGCAGTCATGTAGGGACAGGGTTAAATGAGCAGTTCTTC. Translated: CASSHVGTGLNEQFF.

This clone was counted between two and nine times. The chain is built from TRBV6-6 and TRBJ2-1; 11 bases are a match to TRBD2. This CDR3 contains 17 residues. Germline lookup yields CDR1 MNHNY and CDR2 SVGAGI (reference sequence). Trimming at V came to 5 bases and at J to 0 bases, leaving 6 bases not matched to a gene. This CDR3 is CASSHKTSGNSYNEQFF. CDR3 DNA sequence: TGTGCCAGCAGTCACAAGACTAGCGGGAACTCCTACAATGAGCAGTTCTTC.

The rearrangement uses TRBV19 and TRBJ1-1; 7 bases match TRBD1. Germline assignment: CDR1 LNHDA and CDR2 SQIVND (reference sequence). With 5 bases clipped from V and 3 bases from J, the junction kept 9 bases outside the gene matches. The CDR3 length is 15 residues. The CDR3 DNA sequence: TGTGCCAGTAGTTTCCAGGGGGATTGGCACACTGAAGCTTTCTTT. This translates into CASSFQGDWHTEAFF.

The chain carries TRBV5-1 and TRBJ2-5; 7 bases line up with TRBD2. The CDR3 is made up of 12 amino acids. Trimming cost V 3 bases and J 5 bases; bases outside gene matches: 1. Per the germline V gene, CDR1 is SGHRS and CDR2 is YFSETQ. This CDR3 reads CASSYGGETQYF. CDR3 DNA: TGCGCCAGCAGCTACGGGGGGGAGACCCAGTACTTC.

A single count supports this clone. The chain couples TRBV6-5 to TRBJ1-6; no firm D call. Germline V gives CDR1 MNHEY, CDR2 SVGAGI. This CDR3 region has 15 residues. Trimming left V 6 bases short and J 0 bases short, with 9 bases between. This CDR3 is CASRTQSSYNSPLHF. In DNA form, the CDR3 reads TGTGCCAGCAGGACACAGAGCTCCTATAATTCACCCCTCCACTTT.

Points on this clone: Other DNA sequences within the sample encode an identical CDR3. The genes are TRBV5-1 and TRBJ1-1; 11 bases line up with TRBD1. Germline CDR1 reads SGHRS; CDR2 reads YFSETQ. Trimming took 3 bases from V and 5 from J; bases not matched to a gene: 3. The length of the CDR3 is 14 residues. The CDR3, as DNA: TGCGCCAGCAGCTGGGGACAGGGGGATACTGAAGCTTTCTTT. Its translation: CASSWGQGDTEAFF.

CDR3 sequence reads: CASSPLGSGSRSEQYF. The CDR3 DNA sequence: TGTGCCAGCTCACCCCTTGGGAGCGGGAGTCGGTCCGAGCAGTACTTC. The genes are TRBV18 and TRBJ2-7; TRBD2 agrees at 8 bases. J lost 6 bases, V lost 3 bases, and 13 bases had no gene match. Germline V CDR1 and CDR2: KGHSH, LQKENI. This CDR3 comprises 16 residues.

V usage is TRBV7-2 and J usage is TRBJ1-2, with TRBD1 as a possible D gene (5 bases). The length of the CDR3 is 13 residues. V lost 6 bases and J lost 4, with 12 bases in between. Germline V gene sequence: CDR1 SGHTA, CDR2 FQGNSA. The CDR3 bases are TGTGCCAGCAGAAAGACAGATTTCTATGGCTACACCTTC. Translation gives CASRKTDFYGYTF.

The sample holds a few counts of this clone. The rearrangement joins TRBV2 to TRBJ1-5, with TRBD1 identical over 7 bases. The CDR3 has 15 amino acids. Germline V lookup: CDR1 SNHLY, CDR2 FYNNEI. V shed 4 bases, J shed 4 bases, and the junction held 7 bases outside the gene matches. CDR3 residues: CASSVMTGPNQPQHF. The CDR3 DNA is TGTGCCAGCAGTGTAATGACAGGGCCAAATCAGCCCCAGCATTTT.

The chain combines TRBV19 with TRBJ1-2; weak D call: TRBD1 (6 bases). V lost 1 base and J lost 3, with 12 bases in between. Germline V lookup: CDR1 LNHDA, CDR2 SQIVND (reference sequence). This CDR3 has 15 residues. The CDR3 region is CASSIGSRGHYGYTF. CDR3 sequence (DNA): TGTGCCAGTAGTATAGGTAGCAGGGGACACTATGGCTACACCTTC. Variable domain in full (rest from reference TRBV19 and TRBJ1-2): DGGITQSPKYLFRKEGQNVTLSCEQNLNHDAMYWYRQDPGQGLRLIYYSQIVNDFQKGDIAEGYSVSREKKESFPLTVTSAQKNPTAFYLCASSIGSRGHYGYTFGSGTRLTVV.

V gene TRBV5-1 combines with J gene TRBJ2-1; tentatively, D is TRBD2 (5 bases). Germline assignment: CDR1 SGHRS and CDR2 YFSETQ. With 0 bases removed from V and 1 base from J, the gap between germline ends came to 14 bases. The CDR3 runs to 17 residues. As DNA, the CDR3 is TGCGCCAGCAGCTTGGCAGCTATAGGAGGATCCTACAATGAGCAGTTCTTC. It specifies CASSLAAIGGSYNEQFF.

The chain couples TRBV2 to TRBJ1-2; D gene ambiguous. Trimming took 7 bases from V and 5 from J, leaving 8 bases between them. The germline gives CDR1 SNHLY, CDR2 FYNNEI. The length of the CDR3 is 11 residues. CDR3 amino acids: CASNREYGYTF. The CDR3 nucleotides read TGTGCCAGCAACCGAGAATATGGCTACACCTTC.